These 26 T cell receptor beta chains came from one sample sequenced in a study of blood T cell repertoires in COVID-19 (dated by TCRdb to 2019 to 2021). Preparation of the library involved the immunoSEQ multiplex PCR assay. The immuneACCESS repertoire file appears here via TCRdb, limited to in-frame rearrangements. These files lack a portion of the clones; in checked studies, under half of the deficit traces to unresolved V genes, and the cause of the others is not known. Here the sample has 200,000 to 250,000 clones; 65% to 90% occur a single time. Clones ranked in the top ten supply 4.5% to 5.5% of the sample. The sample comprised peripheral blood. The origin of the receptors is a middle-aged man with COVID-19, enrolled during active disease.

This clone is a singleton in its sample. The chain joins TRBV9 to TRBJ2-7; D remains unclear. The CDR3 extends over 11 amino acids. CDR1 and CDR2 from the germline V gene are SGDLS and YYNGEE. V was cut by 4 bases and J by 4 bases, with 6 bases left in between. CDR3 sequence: CASSSIYEQYF. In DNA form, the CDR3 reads TGTGCCAGCAGCTCAATTTACGAGCAGTACTTC.

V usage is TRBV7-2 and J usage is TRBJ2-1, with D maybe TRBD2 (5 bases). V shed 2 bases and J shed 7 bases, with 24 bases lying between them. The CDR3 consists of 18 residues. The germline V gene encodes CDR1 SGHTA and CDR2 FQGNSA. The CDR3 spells CASSLYLRADFAVNEQFF. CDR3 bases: TGTGCCAGCAGCTTATATCTGAGAGCGGACTTTGCCGTGAATGAGCAGTTCTTC.

The CDR3 bases are TGTGCCAGCAGCTTTGAAGCGGGGCAGTACAATGAGCAGTTCTTC. It translates to CASSFEAGQYNEQFF. V usage is TRBV7-3 and J usage is TRBJ2-1; 7 nucleotides agree with TRBD2. This CDR3 contains 15 residues. With 3 bases clipped from V and 4 bases from J, the junction kept 6 bases outside the gene matches. From germline, CDR1 is SGHTA and CDR2 FQGTGA.

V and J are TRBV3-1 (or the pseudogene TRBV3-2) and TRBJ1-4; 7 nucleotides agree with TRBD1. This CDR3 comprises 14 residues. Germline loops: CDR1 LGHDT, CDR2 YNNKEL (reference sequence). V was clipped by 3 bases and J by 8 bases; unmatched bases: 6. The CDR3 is CASSQTGTGEKLFF. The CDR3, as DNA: TGTGCCAGCAGCCAGACAGGGACGGGGGAAAAACTGTTTTTT.

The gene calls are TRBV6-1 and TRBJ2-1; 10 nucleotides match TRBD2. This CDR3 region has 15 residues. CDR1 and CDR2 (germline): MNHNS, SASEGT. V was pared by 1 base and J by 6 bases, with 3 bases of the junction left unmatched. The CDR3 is CASSEVSGGFNEQFF. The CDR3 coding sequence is TGTGCCAGCAGTGAAGTTAGCGGGGGGTTCAATGAGCAGTTCTTC.

CDR3 amino acids: CSASRGQVRYEQYF. CDR3 DNA: TGCAGTGCTAGTAGGGGCCAGGTCAGATACGAGCAGTACTTC. This chain links TRBV20-1 with TRBJ2-7; the D gene is possibly TRBD1 (5 bases). This CDR3 contains 14 residues. Germline CDR1 and CDR2: DFQATT and SNEGSKA (reference sequence). Trimming pared 3 bases from V and 4 bases from J, leaving 16 bases between.

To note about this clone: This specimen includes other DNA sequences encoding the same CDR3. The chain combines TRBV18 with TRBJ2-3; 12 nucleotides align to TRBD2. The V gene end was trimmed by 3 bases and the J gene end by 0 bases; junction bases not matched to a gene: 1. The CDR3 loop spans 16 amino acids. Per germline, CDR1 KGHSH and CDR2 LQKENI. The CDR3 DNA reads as TGTGCCAGCTCACCCGGACTAGCGGGGAGCACAGATACGCAGTATTTT. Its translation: CASSPGLAGSTDTQYF.

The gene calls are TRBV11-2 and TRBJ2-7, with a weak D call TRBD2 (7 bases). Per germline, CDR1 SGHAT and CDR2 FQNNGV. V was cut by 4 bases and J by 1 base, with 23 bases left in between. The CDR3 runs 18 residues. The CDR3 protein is CASSYRAPRGGISYEQYF. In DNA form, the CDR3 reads TGTGCCAGCAGCTATAGGGCGCCTAGGGGGGGTATTTCCTACGAGCAGTACTTC.

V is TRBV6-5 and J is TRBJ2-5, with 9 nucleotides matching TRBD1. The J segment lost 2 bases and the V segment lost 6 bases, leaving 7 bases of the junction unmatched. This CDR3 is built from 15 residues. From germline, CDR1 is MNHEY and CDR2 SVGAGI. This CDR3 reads CASSPGQGSQETQYF. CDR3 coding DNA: TGTGCCAGCAGCCCCGGACAGGGGTCTCAAGAGACCCAGTACTTC.

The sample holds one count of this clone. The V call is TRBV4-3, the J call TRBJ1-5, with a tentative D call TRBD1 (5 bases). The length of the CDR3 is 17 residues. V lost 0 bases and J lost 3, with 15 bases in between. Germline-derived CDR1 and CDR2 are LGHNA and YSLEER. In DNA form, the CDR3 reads TGCGCCAGCAGCCAAGATGCCGGGGGGGGAAACAATCAGCCCCAGCATTTT. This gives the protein CASSQDAGGGNNQPQHF.

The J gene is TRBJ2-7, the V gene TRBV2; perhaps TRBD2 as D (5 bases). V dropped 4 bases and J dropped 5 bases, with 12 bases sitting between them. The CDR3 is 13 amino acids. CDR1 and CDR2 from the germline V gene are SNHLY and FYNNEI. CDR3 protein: CASSGGAPHEQYF. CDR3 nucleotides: TGTGCCAGCAGTGGGGGAGCGCCTCACGAGCAGTACTTC.

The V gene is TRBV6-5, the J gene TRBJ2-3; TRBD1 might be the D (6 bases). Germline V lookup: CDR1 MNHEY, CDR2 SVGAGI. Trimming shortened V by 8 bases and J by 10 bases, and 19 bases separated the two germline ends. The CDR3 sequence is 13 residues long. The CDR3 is CASAAGAMGAQYF. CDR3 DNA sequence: TGTGCCAGCGCAGCAGGGGCGATGGGGGCGCAGTATTTT.

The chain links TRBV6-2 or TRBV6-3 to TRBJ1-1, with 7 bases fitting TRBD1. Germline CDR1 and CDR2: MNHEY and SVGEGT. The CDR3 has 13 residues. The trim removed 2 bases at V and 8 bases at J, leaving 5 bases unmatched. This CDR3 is CASSYGRDREAFF. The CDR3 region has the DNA TGTGCCAGCAGTTACGGCAGGGACAGAGAAGCTTTCTTT.

As DNA, the CDR3 is TGTGCCACCAGCTTCTTGCGGGGCTCCTACAATGAGCAGTTCTTC. Translating gives CATSFLRGSYNEQFF. This rearrangement joins TRBV15 to TRBJ2-1; weak D call: TRBD2 (6 bases). CDR3 length: 15 amino acids. Germline V gives CDR1 LNHNV, CDR2 YYDKDF (reference sequence). Between the trimmed V and J ends, which lost 5 bases and 0 bases, there was a span of 11 bases.

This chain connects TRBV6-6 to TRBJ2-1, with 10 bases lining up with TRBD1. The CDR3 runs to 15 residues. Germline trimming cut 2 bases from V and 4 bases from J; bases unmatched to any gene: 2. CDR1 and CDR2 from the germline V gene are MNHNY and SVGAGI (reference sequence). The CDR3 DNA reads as TGTGCCAGCAGTTACAAGGGACAGGGGTACAATGAGCAGTTCTTC. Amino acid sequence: CASSYKGQGYNEQFF.

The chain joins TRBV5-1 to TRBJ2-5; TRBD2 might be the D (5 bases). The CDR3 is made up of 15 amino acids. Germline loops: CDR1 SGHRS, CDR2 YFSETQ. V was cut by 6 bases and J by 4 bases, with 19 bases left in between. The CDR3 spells CASIRSPGSGETQYF. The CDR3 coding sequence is TGCGCCAGCATCCGGAGTCCGGGATCGGGAGAGACCCAGTACTTC.

The CDR3, as DNA: TGTGCCAGCAGTTTAGGCGGGCACACTGAAGCTTTCTTT. Its protein product is CASSLGGHTEAFF. The rearrangement uses TRBV12-3 or TRBV12-4 and TRBJ1-1; no clear D. Trimming stripped 1 base from V and 3 bases from J, with 6 bases between. The CDR3 is 13 amino acids.

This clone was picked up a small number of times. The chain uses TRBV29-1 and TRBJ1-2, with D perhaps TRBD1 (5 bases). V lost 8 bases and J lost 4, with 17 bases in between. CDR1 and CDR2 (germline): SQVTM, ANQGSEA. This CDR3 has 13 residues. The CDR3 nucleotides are TGCAGCTCGGCCCAAGGGGTCGGCTATGGCTACACCTTC. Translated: CSSAQGVGYGYTF.

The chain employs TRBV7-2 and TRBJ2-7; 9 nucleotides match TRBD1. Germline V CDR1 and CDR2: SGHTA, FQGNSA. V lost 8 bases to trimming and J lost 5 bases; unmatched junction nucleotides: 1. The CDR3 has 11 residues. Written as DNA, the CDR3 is TGTGCCAGCGGGACAGGGAACGAGCAGTACTTC. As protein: CASGTGNEQYF. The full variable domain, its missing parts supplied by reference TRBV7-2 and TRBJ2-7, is GAGVSQSPSNKVTEKGKDVELRCDPISGHTALYWYRQSLGQGLEFLIYFQGNSAPDKSGLPSDRFSAERTGGSVSTLTIQRTQQEDSAVYLCASGTGNEQYFGPGTRLTVT.

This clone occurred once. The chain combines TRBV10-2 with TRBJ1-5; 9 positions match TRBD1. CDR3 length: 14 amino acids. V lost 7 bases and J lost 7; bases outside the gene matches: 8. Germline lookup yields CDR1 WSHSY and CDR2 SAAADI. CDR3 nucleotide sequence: TGCGCCAGCACCGGGACAGGGCTTTCCCAGCCCCAGCATTTT. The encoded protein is CASTGTGLSQPQHF.

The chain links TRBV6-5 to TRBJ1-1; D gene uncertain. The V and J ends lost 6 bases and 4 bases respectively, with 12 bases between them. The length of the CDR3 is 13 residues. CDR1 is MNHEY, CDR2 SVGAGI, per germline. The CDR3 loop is CASSPGGVTEAFF. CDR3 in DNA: TGTGCCAGCAGCCCGGGAGGTGTCACTGAAGCTTTCTTT.

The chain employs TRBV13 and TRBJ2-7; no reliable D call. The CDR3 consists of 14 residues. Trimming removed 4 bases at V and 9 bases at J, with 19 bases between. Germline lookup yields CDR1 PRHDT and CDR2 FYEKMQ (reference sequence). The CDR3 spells CASSSSATSLVQYF. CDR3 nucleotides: TGTGCCAGCAGCTCATCGGCGACTTCACTGGTGCAGTACTTC. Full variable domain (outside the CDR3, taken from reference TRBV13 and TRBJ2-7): AAGVIQSPRHLIKEKRETATLKCYPIPRHDTVYWYQQGPGQDPQFLISFYEKMQSDKGSIPDRFSAQQFSDYHSELNMSSLELGDSALYFCASSSSATSLVQYFGPGTRLTVT.

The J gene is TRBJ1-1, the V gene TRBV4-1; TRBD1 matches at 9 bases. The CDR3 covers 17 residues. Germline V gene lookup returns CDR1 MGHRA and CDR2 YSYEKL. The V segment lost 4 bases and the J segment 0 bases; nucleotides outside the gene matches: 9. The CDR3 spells CASSLQDRGGMNTEAFF. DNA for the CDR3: TGCGCCAGCAGCCTACAGGACAGGGGAGGGATGAACACTGAAGCTTTCTTT.

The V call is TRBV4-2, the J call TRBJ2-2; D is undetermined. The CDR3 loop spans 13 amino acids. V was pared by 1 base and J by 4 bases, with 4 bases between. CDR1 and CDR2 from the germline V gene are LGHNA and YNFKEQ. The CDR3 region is CASSQGVTGELFF. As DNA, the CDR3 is TGTGCCAGCAGCCAAGGCGTCACCGGGGAGCTGTTTTTT.

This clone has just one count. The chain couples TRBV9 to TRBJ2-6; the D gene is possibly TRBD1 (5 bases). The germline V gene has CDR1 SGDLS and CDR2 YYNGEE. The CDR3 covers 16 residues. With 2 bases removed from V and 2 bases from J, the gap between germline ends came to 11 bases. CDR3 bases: TGTGCCAGCAGCGTGCAGCAGGGAACTGGGGCCAACGTCCTGACTTTC. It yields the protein CASSVQQGTGANVLTF.

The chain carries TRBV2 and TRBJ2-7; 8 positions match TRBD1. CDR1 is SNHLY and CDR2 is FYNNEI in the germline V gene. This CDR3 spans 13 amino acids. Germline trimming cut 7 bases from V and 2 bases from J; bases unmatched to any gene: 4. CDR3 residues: CASNQGQAYEQYF. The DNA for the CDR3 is TGTGCCAGCAACCAGGGACAGGCCTACGAGCAGTACTTC. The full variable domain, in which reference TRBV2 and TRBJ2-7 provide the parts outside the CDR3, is EPEVTQTPSHQVTQMGQEVILRCVPISNHLYFYWYRQILGQKVEFLVSFYNNEISEKSEIFDDQFSVERPDGSNFTLKIRSTKLEDSAMYFCASNQGQAYEQYFGPGTRLTVT.